The rows below give T cell receptor beta chains drawn from one sample of a study of long-term antiretroviral therapy in people with HIV. Profiling relied on immunoSEQ multiplex PCR, and the TCRdb table lists in-frame clones only, not all of them. The sample lists 24,000 or so clones, more than 85% occurring once. Specimen: unsorted PBMCs, collected 1.9 years after starting antiretroviral therapy. These receptors came from a woman aged 25 to 39 with HIV. Each CDR3 is given with its conserved first and last residue. D genes are given only for firm matches. Clone size, where shown, is once, few, many, or a class for clones that have expanded.

CDR3 protein: CSGSGGGRGETQYF; CDR3 DNA: TGCAGCGGAAGCGGGGGGGGGCGAGGAGAGACCCAGTACTTC; clone size: .; J gene: TRBJ2-5; V gene: TRBV29-1; D gene: TRBD2
CDR3 protein: CARVKRYF; CDR3 DNA: TGCGCCAGGGTGAAACGGTACTTC; clone size: .; J gene: TRBJ2-5; V gene: TRBV10-1; D gene: .
CDR3 protein: CAIRNEGGTQYF; CDR3 DNA: TGTGCCATCAGAAATGAAGGGGGGACCCAGTACTTC; clone size: .; J gene: TRBJ2-5; V gene: TRBV10-3; D gene: .
CDR3 protein: CASSSTPFRNLNTEAFF; CDR3 DNA: TGTGCCAGCAGTTCCACCCCTTTCCGCAATCTGAACACTGAAGCTTTCTTT; clone size: .; J gene: TRBJ1-1; V gene: TRBV27; D gene: .
CDR3 protein: CASSSIQRGIGSSYNEQFF; CDR3 DNA: TGTGCCAGCAGCTCGATCCAACGGGGGATAGGCAGCTCCTACAATGAGCAGTTCTTC; clone size: .; J gene: TRBJ2-1; V gene: TRBV5-6; D gene: .
CDR3 protein: CASRQNDRSYNEQFF; CDR3 DNA: TGTGCCAGCAGACAGAACGACAGGAGCTACAATGAGCAGTTCTTC; clone size: .; J gene: TRBJ2-1; V gene: TRBV6-1; D gene: .
CDR3 protein: CASSKWGDEKLFF; CDR3 DNA: TGTGCCAGCAGCAAATGGGGGGATGAAAAACTGTTTTTT; clone size: once; J gene: TRBJ1-4; V gene: TRBV9; D gene: .
CDR3 protein: CASSGVSGGPGRYNEQFF; CDR3 DNA: TGTGCCAGCAGCGGCGTTAGCGGGGGGCCGGGTCGCTACAATGAGCAGTTCTTC; clone size: .; J gene: TRBJ2-1; V gene: TRBV7-9; D gene: TRBD2
CDR3 protein: CASSLSGNQPQHF; CDR3 DNA: TGTGCCAGCAGCTTATCAGGGAATCAGCCCCAGCATTTT; clone size: .; J gene: TRBJ1-5; V gene: TRBV7-3; D gene: .
CDR3 protein: CASSFGTTKETQYF; CDR3 DNA: TGTGCCAGCAGCTTTGGGACCACCAAAGAGACCCAGTACTTC; clone size: .; J gene: TRBJ2-5; V gene: TRBV5-4; D gene: .
CDR3 protein: CASSSPGQGKRNTIYF; CDR3 DNA: TGTGCCAGCAGTTCCCCCGGACAGGGGAAGCGGAACACCATATATTTT; clone size: .; J gene: TRBJ1-3; V gene: TRBV6-5; D gene: TRBD1
CDR3 protein: CASSYRQGGETQYF; CDR3 DNA: TGTGCCAGCAGTTACAGACAGGGGGGAGAGACCCAGTACTTC; clone size: .; J gene: TRBJ2-5; V gene: TRBV6-5; D gene: TRBD1
CDR3 protein: CASSLLGQPNYGYTF; CDR3 DNA: TGTGCCAGCAGCTTATTGGGACAGCCGAACTATGGCTACACCTTC; clone size: .; J gene: TRBJ1-2; V gene: TRBV7-8; D gene: TRBD1
CDR3 protein: CASSPSSGAYEQYF; CDR3 DNA: TGTGCCAGCAGCCCTTCTAGCGGGGCCTACGAGCAGTACTTC; clone size: .; J gene: TRBJ2-7; V gene: TRBV4-2; D gene: TRBD2
CDR3 protein: CAVGGDYNEQFF; CDR3 DNA: TGTGCCGTGGGGGGGGATTACAATGAGCAGTTCTTC; clone size: .; J gene: TRBJ2-1; V gene: TRBV30; D gene: TRBD2
CDR3 protein: CASRELSSPGELFF; CDR3 DNA: TGTGCCAGCAGAGAACTGTCCAGCCCCGGGGAGCTGTTTTTT; clone size: .; J gene: TRBJ2-2; V gene: TRBV7-8; D gene: .
CDR3 protein: CAGSERSGGPLFGFGELFF; CDR3 DNA: TGCGCCGGAAGCGAGAGGAGCGGGGGGCCGTTGTTCGGGTTCGGGGAGCTGTTTTTT; clone size: .; J gene: TRBJ2-2; V gene: TRBV5-1; D gene: TRBD2
CDR3 protein: CASSPNYGYTF; CDR3 DNA: TGTGCCAGTAGTCCAAACTATGGCTACACCTTC; clone size: .; J gene: TRBJ1-2; V gene: TRBV19; D gene: .
CDR3 protein: CASMRGSLPYNEQFF; CDR3 DNA: TGTGCCAGCATGAGGGGAAGTTTACCTTACAATGAGCAGTTCTTC; clone size: .; J gene: TRBJ2-1; V gene: TRBV6-1; D gene: .
CDR3 protein: CAWSPRDEQFF; CDR3 DNA: TGTGCCTGGAGTCCACGGGATGAGCAGTTCTTC; clone size: few; J gene: TRBJ2-1; V gene: TRBV30; D gene: .
CDR3 protein: CASSLTTGGGRTNTEAFF; CDR3 DNA: TGTGCCAGCAGCTTAACGACAGGGGGCGGAAGAACGAACACTGAAGCTTTCTTT; clone size: .; J gene: TRBJ1-1; V gene: TRBV5-4; D gene: TRBD1
CDR3 protein: CASTRRDRDTDTQYF; CDR3 DNA: TGTGCCAGCACTAGGAGGGACAGGGACACAGATACGCAGTATTTT; clone size: .; J gene: TRBJ2-3; V gene: TRBV28; D gene: TRBD1
CDR3 protein: CASSGTWRGKKRDSPLHF; CDR3 DNA: TGTGCCAGCAGTGGGACATGGCGGGGTAAAAAGAGGGATTCACCCCTCCACTTT; clone size: .; J gene: TRBJ1-6; V gene: TRBV2; D gene: .
CDR3 protein: CASSLQGSANEKLFF; CDR3 DNA: TGCGCCAGCAGCCTACAGGGGAGCGCTAATGAAAAACTGTTTTTT; clone size: .; J gene: TRBJ1-4; V gene: TRBV5-1; D gene: TRBD1
CDR3 protein: CASSGGTGDGYTF; CDR3 DNA: TGTGCCAGCAGCGGCGGGACAGGTGATGGCTACACCTTC; clone size: .; J gene: TRBJ1-2; V gene: TRBV6-6; D gene: TRBD1
CDR3 protein: CASSLDLYSEAFF; CDR3 DNA: TGTGCCAGCAGCTTAGATCTCTACTCTGAAGCTTTCTTT; clone size: once; J gene: TRBJ1-1; V gene: TRBV11-2; D gene: .